The 24 T cell receptor beta chains below all came from one sample that was sequenced in a study of OX40 agonist ivuxolimab in advanced cancers. Sequencing was performed with immunoSEQ multiplex PCR; in TCRdb, only in-frame clones are kept and a portion is missing. Among 20,000 to 25,000 clones listed, roughly 86% were seen once. The material sequenced was CD4+ or CD8+ T cells sorted from blood, taken in a trial of the OX40 agonist ivuxolimab. Source of these receptors: an adult with an advanced solid tumor such as melanoma, head and neck, liver or kidney cancer.

This clone occurred once. The V gene is TRBV6-5, the J gene TRBJ1-5, with D maybe TRBD1 (6 bases). The V gene lost 6 bases and the J gene lost 4 bases, with 13 bases spanning the gap. CDR3 length: 14 residues. Germline CDR1 and CDR2: MNHEY and SVGAGI. The CDR3 DNA is TGTGCCAGCAGGGGAGAGGGGGGTAATCAGCCCCAGCATTTT. Protein sequence: CASRGEGGNQPQHF.

This sequence joins TRBV28 and TRBJ1-4; the D is unclear. V was trimmed by 4 bases and J by 0 bases, leaving 9 bases between them. Germline V gives CDR1 MDHEN, CDR2 SYDVKM. CDR3 length: 15 amino acids. The CDR3 sequence is CASSWTDATNEKLFF. Written as DNA, the CDR3 is TGTGCCAGCAGTTGGACGGATGCAACTAATGAAAAACTGTTTTTT.

This rearrangement joins TRBV4-2 to TRBJ2-7; a weak D match, TRBD2 (6 bases). The V end lost 0 bases, the J end lost 3 bases, and 18 bases lay between the germline ends. Germline CDR1 reads LGHNA; CDR2 reads YNFKEQ. The CDR3 spans 17 residues. The CDR3 DNA follows: TGTGCCAGCAGCCAAGAATCGTTAGCGGTTCGGTTCTACGAGCAGTACTTC. It encodes CASSQESLAVRFYEQYF.

This clone is termed large. V is TRBV4-1 and J is TRBJ1-2, with 9 bases that match TRBD1. This CDR3 comprises 14 residues. Germline assignment: CDR1 MGHRA and CDR2 YSYEKL. The J segment lost 7 bases and the V segment lost 3 bases, leaving 6 bases of the junction unmatched. CDR3 bases: TGCGCCAGCAGCCAGGGGACAGGGAAGGGTGGCTACACCTTC. Translated, it gives CASSQGTGKGGYTF.

CDR3 sequence reads: CASSADSYGYTF. The CDR3 DNA reads as TGTGCCAGCAGCGCCGACAGCTATGGCTACACCTTC. This chain connects TRBV7-6 to TRBJ1-2; TRBD1 is a possible D gene (5 bases). CDR3 size: 12 residues. Germline values: CDR1 SGHVS, CDR2 FNYEAQ. V dropped 5 bases and J dropped 4 bases, with 8 bases sitting between them.

This rearrangement joins TRBV7-2 to TRBJ1-1; 7 nucleotides agree with TRBD1. This CDR3 has 15 amino acids. The germline gives CDR1 SGHTA, CDR2 FQGNSA. Trimming took 6 bases from V and 1 from J; bases not matched to a gene: 8. The CDR3 region has the DNA TGTGCCAGCAGGGACGACAGGGCGGGGAACACTGAAGCTTTCTTT. Its protein product is CASRDDRAGNTEAFF.

This chain joins TRBV6-5 and TRBJ2-7; D not resolved. The CDR3 loop spans 13 amino acids. Germline lookup yields CDR1 MNHEY and CDR2 SVGAGI. Trimming shortened V by 2 bases and J by 4 bases, and 9 bases separated the two germline ends. The CDR3 protein is CASSYAMGYEQYV. DNA for the CDR3: TGTGCCAGCAGTTACGCTATGGGATACGAGCAGTACGTC.

The chain recombines TRBV10-1 with TRBJ2-7; 7 nucleotides align to TRBD1. The germline V gene has CDR1 WNHNN and CDR2 SYGVQD (reference sequence). The CDR3 is made up of 15 amino acids. V shed 6 bases and J 3 bases; nucleotides not matched to a gene: 11. As DNA, the CDR3 is TGCGCCAGCAGAGTAAACCGGGACAGCTACTACGAGCAGTACTTC. Encoded protein: CASRVNRDSYYEQYF.

This rearrangement joins TRBV28 to TRBJ2-5; no clear D gene. Germline V gives CDR1 MDHEN, CDR2 SYDVKM. Trimming took off 2 bases at V and 7 bases at J, with 8 bases between the two ends. There are 12 residues in the CDR3. CDR3 residues: CASSLGSGTQYF. The CDR3 region has the DNA TGTGCCAGCAGTTTAGGTTCAGGGACCCAGTACTTC.

The chain employs TRBV27 and TRBJ1-1; possible D gene TRBD1, 5 bases. The CDR3 consists of 13 residues. Trimming stripped 10 bases from V and 2 bases from J, with 14 bases between. CDR1 MNHEY and CDR2 SMNVEV come from the germline V gene (reference sequence). The CDR3 region has the DNA TGTGCCACCTTGGGGGGTTACAACACTGAAGCTTTCTTT. Translating gives CATLGGYNTEAFF.

The CDR3 sequence: CASSSSYEQYF. CDR3 nucleotide sequence: TGTGCCAGCAGTAGTAGCTACGAGCAGTACTTC. V usage is TRBV28 and J usage is TRBJ2-7, with D uncertain. This CDR3 is built from 11 residues. Trimming removed 5 bases at V and 3 bases at J, with 5 bases between. Germline-derived CDR1 and CDR2 are MDHEN and SYDVKM.

The chain combines TRBV6-5 with TRBJ2-5; 9 bases match TRBD2. The CDR3 has 14 residues. Germline-derived CDR1 and CDR2 are MNHEY and SVGAGI. The V and J ends lost 0 bases and 5 bases, in that order; junction bases with no gene match: 1. The CDR3 protein is CASSYSRGGETQYF. Written as DNA, the CDR3 is TGTGCCAGCAGTTACTCGCGGGGGGGGGAGACCCAGTACTTC.

The CDR3 DNA reads as TGTGCCAGCAGTCTATCCCGGGCCTCTGAAGCTTTCTTT. Its protein is CASSLSRASEAFF. The V call is TRBV6-5, the J call TRBJ1-1; D not resolved. The CDR3 consists of 13 residues. Trimming removed 5 bases from V and 6 bases from J, with 13 bases in between. Germline CDR1 MNHEY, CDR2 SVGAGI.

The chain employs TRBV6-4 and TRBJ2-3; 9 nucleotides match TRBD2. The CDR3 extends over 16 amino acids. Germline assignment: CDR1 MRHNA and CDR2 SNTAGT. The J segment lost 2 bases and the V segment lost 3 bases, leaving 6 bases of the junction unmatched. The CDR3 DNA is TGTGCCAGCAGTGATCTAGCGGGACGGCACACAGATACGCAGTATTTT. Its protein product is CASSDLAGRHTDTQYF.

This chain links TRBV6-5 with TRBJ1-1; D unresolved. Trimming stripped 0 bases from V and 4 bases from J, with 15 bases between. The CDR3 consists of 16 residues. Germline V CDR1 and CDR2: MNHEY, SVGAGI. CDR3 sequence: CASSYSSPAPRTEAFF. CDR3 nucleotide sequence: TGTGCCAGCAGTTACTCGAGTCCAGCCCCGCGCACTGAAGCTTTCTTT.

As concerns this clone: This sample also contains other DNA sequences that code for the same CDR3. V and J are TRBV2 and TRBJ1-6; weak D call: TRBD1 (6 bases). With 9 bases removed from V and 6 bases from J, the gap between germline ends came to 18 bases. The CDR3 totals 15 residues. Per the germline V gene, CDR1 is SNHLY and CDR2 is FYNNEI. CDR3 DNA sequence: TGTGCCAGTACCCTTTGGACAGAAACTAATTCACCCCTCCACTTT. The encoded protein is CASTLWTETNSPLHF.

This clone was picked up one time. The chain carries TRBV4-3 and TRBJ1-5; D is perhaps TRBD1 (5 bases). The CDR3 totals 16 residues. The germline gives CDR1 LGHNA, CDR2 YSLEER. Trimming shortened V by 0 bases and J by 6 bases, and 15 bases separated the two germline ends. CDR3 loop: CASSQDLGDRTQPQHF. In DNA form, the CDR3 reads TGCGCCAGCAGCCAAGATTTAGGGGATAGAACTCAGCCCCAGCATTTT.

The chain combines TRBV13 with TRBJ1-2; the match to TRBD1 covers 10 bases. V gave up 4 bases and J gave up 3 bases; unmatched junction bases: 8. Germline V CDR1 and CDR2: PRHDT, FYEKMQ (reference sequence). CDR3 length: 16 amino acids. The CDR3 here is CASSSSTGGLYYGYTF. The CDR3 nucleotides are TGTGCCAGCAGCTCGTCGACAGGGGGCCTTTACTATGGCTACACCTTC.

The V and J genes are TRBV30 and TRBJ2-3, with D perhaps being TRBD1 or TRBD2 (6 bases each). The CDR3 is 17 residues long. Germline V CDR1 and CDR2: GTSNPN, SVGIG (reference sequence). Trimming shortened V by 2 bases and J by 1 base, and 19 bases separated the two germline ends. The CDR3 nucleotides read TGTGCCTGGAGTCTCACCCGAGGGGGGCTCGGCACAGATACGCAGTATTTT. This sequence encodes CAWSLTRGGLGTDTQYF.

V is TRBV6-5 and J is TRBJ2-7, with D unresolved. CDR1 MNHEY and CDR2 SVGAGI come from the germline V gene. V lost 4 bases, J lost 3 bases, and 10 bases lay in between. The CDR3 runs to 13 residues. The CDR3 loop reads CASSSGLDYEQYF. The CDR3 nucleotides are TGTGCCAGCAGTTCAGGTCTGGACTACGAGCAGTACTTC.

This chain connects TRBV7-9 to TRBJ1-2, with 9 bases that match TRBD1. CDR3 size: 15 residues. V gave up 5 bases and J gave up 8 bases; unmatched junction bases: 12. Germline assignment: CDR1 SEHNR and CDR2 FQNEAQ (reference sequence). CDR3 DNA sequence: TGTGCCAGCAGCCACCCGGACAGGGGACTTTGGGGCTACACCTTC. This gives the protein CASSHPDRGLWGYTF. Full variable domain (remainder filled in from reference TRBV7-9 and TRBJ1-2): DTGVSQNPRHKITKRGQNVTFRCDPISEHNRLYWYRQTLGQGPEFLTYFQNEAQLEKSRLLSDRFSAERPKGSFSTLEIQRTEQGDSAMYLCASSHPDRGLWGYTFGSGTRLTVV.

This clone appeared a single time. The chain has TRBV29-1 and TRBJ2-7; 10 nucleotides line up with TRBD1. The CDR3 has 13 residues. Germline CDR1 SQVTM, CDR2 ANQGSEA. The J segment lost 2 bases and the V segment lost 7 bases, leaving 5 bases of the junction unmatched. Written as DNA, the CDR3 is TGCAGCGCCCGACAGGGGGCACCCTACGAGCAGTACTTC. As protein: CSARQGAPYEQYF.

The genes are TRBV4-1 and TRBJ2-1; 8 bases match TRBD2. The CDR3 sequence is 18 residues long. Germline assignment: CDR1 MGHRA and CDR2 YSYEKL. The trim removed 2 bases at V and 5 bases at J, leaving 14 bases unmatched. CDR3 residues: CASSQPGGPLIRDNEQFF. The DNA of the CDR3 is TGCGCCAGCAGCCAACCGGGGGGGCCCTTAATCAGGGACAATGAGCAGTTCTTC.

As DNA, the CDR3 is TGTGCCAGCTCACCACCATCTAGCGGGGGGGCCCGGGAGACCCAGTACTTC. Translated: CASSPPSSGGARETQYF. The gene calls are TRBV18 and TRBJ2-5; TRBD2 agrees at 12 bases. Germline values: CDR1 KGHSH, CDR2 LQKENI. There are 17 residues in the CDR3. The V and J ends lost 0 bases and 5 bases, in that order; junction bases with no gene match: 7.